These 5 T cell receptor beta chains originate from one sample sequenced in a study of cytomegalovirus exposure and HLA in healthy donors. PCR amplification relied on 60 Vbeta primers (plus 13 Jbeta primers). Produced via immunoSEQ multiplex PCR; TCRdb's table is partial and in-frame only. This sample has more than 95,000 clones, with about 84% found just once. The sequenced sample was PBMCs. The origin of the receptors is a man in his late teens or twenties in good health and CMV-seropositive.

This sequence joins TRBV27 and TRBJ2-7, with D perhaps matching TRBD2 (6 bases). Germline CDR1 reads MNHEY; CDR2 reads SMNVEV (reference sequence). The CDR3 sequence is 13 residues long. The germline V and J ends were trimmed by 2 bases and 6 bases, with 11 bases remaining between them. CDR3 in DNA: TGTGCCAGCAGTTTACGAGCGGGCCTCGAGCAGTACTTC. Its protein is CASSLRAGLEQYF.

The chain has TRBV19 and TRBJ1-4, with 9 bases fitting TRBD1. CDR1 is LNHDA, CDR2 SQIVND, per germline (reference sequence). This CDR3 is built from 15 residues. V shed 6 bases and J 7 bases; nucleotides not matched to a gene: 9. The CDR3: CASSPGQGRGEKLFF. The CDR3 DNA reads as TGTGCCAGTAGCCCGGGACAGGGACGGGGTGAAAAACTGTTTTTT.

The chain employs TRBV25-1 and TRBJ2-1, with 9 nucleotides matching TRBD1. Germline trimming cut 1 base from V and 5 bases from J; bases unmatched to any gene: 9. Germline values: CDR1 MGHDK, CDR2 SYGVNS. The CDR3 is 17 amino acids. Written as DNA, the CDR3 is TGTGCCAGCAGTGAATCGAGACCCGGGACAGGGAACAATGAGCAGTTCTTC. Translation gives CASSESRPGTGNNEQFF. The complete variable domain, with remaining parts taken from reference TRBV25-1 and TRBJ2-1, reads EADIYQTPRYLVIGTGKKITLECSQTMGHDKMYWYQQDPGMELHLIHYSYGVNSTEKGDLSSESTVSRIRTEHFPLTLESARPSHTSQYLCASSESRPGTGNNEQFFGPGTRLTVL.

This clone has just a few counts. V is TRBV9 and J is TRBJ2-1, with TRBD2 as a possible D gene (6 bases). CDR1 SGDLS and CDR2 YYNGEE come from the germline V gene. Trimming cost V 0 bases and J 2 bases, with 12 bases left between them. The CDR3 loop spans 16 amino acids. Written as DNA, the CDR3 is TGTGCCAGCAGCGTAGACTACGGGAGAGCCTACAATGAGCAGTTCTTC. It codes for CASSVDYGRAYNEQFF. The entire variable domain, with the rest obtained from reference TRBV9 and TRBJ2-1, is as follows: DSGVTQTPKHLITATGQRVTLRCSPRSGDLSVYWYQQSLDQGLQFLIQYYNGEERAKGNILERFSAQQFPDLHSELNLSSLELGDSALYFCASSVDYGRAYNEQFFGPGTRLTVL.

V is TRBV7-9 and J is TRBJ1-2; 7 bases line up with TRBD1. V shed 3 bases and J 6 bases; nucleotides not matched to a gene: 4. Germline assignment: CDR1 SEHNR and CDR2 FQNEAQ (reference sequence). This CDR3 has 13 amino acids. The CDR3 region is CASSFDRADGYTF. The DNA for the CDR3 is TGTGCCAGCAGCTTCGACAGGGCGGATGGCTACACCTTC.